The 17 T cell receptor beta chains reported below all come from one sample, sequenced in a study of blood T cell repertoires in COVID-19. TCRdb keeps only in-frame clones here, not all; method: immunoSEQ multiplex PCR. The sample carries approximately 210,000 clones, around 94% recorded once. Sequenced sample: peripheral blood. The receptors stem from a man aged 25 to 40 with COVID-19, enrolled during active disease.

Details on this clone: At one boundary the junction diverges from the germline segment, which might be a read error. The V call is TRBV7-2, the J call TRBJ1-5, with a possible D match to TRBD1 (6 bases). This CDR3 region has 15 residues. Per the germline V gene, CDR1 is SGHTA and CDR2 is FQGNSA. The CDR3: CASSSTGSGKQPQHF. CDR3 DNA: TGTGCCAGCAGCTCCACAGGGAGTGGCAAGCAGCCCCAGCATTTT.

The chain combines TRBV6-5 with TRBJ1-5, with D unresolved. CDR1 MNHEY and CDR2 SVGAGI come from the germline V gene. Trimming cost V 0 bases and J 5 bases, with 8 bases left between them. The CDR3 spans 14 residues. The chain's CDR3 is CASSYSPRDQPQHF. CDR3 in DNA: TGTGCCAGCAGTTACTCCCCCCGAGATCAGCCCCAGCATTTT.

As DNA, the CDR3 is TGTGCCAGTAGCCCCGGACAGCCTCAAGAGACCCAGTACTTC. Translation gives CASSPGQPQETQYF. V usage is TRBV19 and J usage is TRBJ2-5, with D possibly matching TRBD1 (6 bases). This CDR3 region has 14 residues. Trimming cost V 6 bases and J 2 bases, with 13 bases left between them. The germline V gene has CDR1 LNHDA and CDR2 SQIVND (reference sequence).

The chain employs TRBV6-5 and TRBJ1-2; 7 bases match TRBD1. This CDR3 spans 13 amino acids. J gave up 3 bases and V 5 bases, and 3 bases lay outside the gene matches. The germline V gene encodes CDR1 MNHEY and CDR2 SVGAGI. Here the CDR3 reads CASSRGTDYGYTF. The CDR3 DNA sequence: TGTGCCAGCAGTCGCGGGACAGACTATGGCTACACCTTC.

The V call is TRBV5-5, the J call TRBJ2-7, with D maybe TRBD1 (7 bases). The CDR3 is made up of 14 amino acids. The germline V gene has CDR1 SGHKS and CDR2 YYEKEE (reference sequence). Deletions cut 4 bases from V and 6 bases from J, with 17 bases between. The CDR3 sequence: CASSGDSWRGEQYF. DNA of the CDR3: TGTGCCAGCAGCGGGGACAGTTGGCGGGGCGAGCAGTACTTC.

A few counts support this clone. J is TRBJ1-6 and V is TRBV7-9; D uncertain. The V gene lost 1 base and the J gene lost 7 bases, with 11 bases spanning the gap. The CDR3 consists of 15 residues. Germline V lookup: CDR1 SEHNR, CDR2 FQNEAQ (reference sequence). The DNA for the CDR3 is TGTGCCAGCAGCTTAGATTCGACACAAAATTCACCCCTCCACTTT. It specifies CASSLDSTQNSPLHF. Supplemented by reference TRBV7-9 and TRBJ1-6, the full variable domain reads DTGVSQNPRHKITKRGQNVTFRCDPISEHNRLYWYRQTLGQGPEFLTYFQNEAQLEKSRLLSDRFSAERPKGSFSTLEIQRTEQGDSAMYLCASSLDSTQNSPLHFGNGTRLTVT.

The chain employs TRBV3-1 (or the pseudogene TRBV3-2) and TRBJ2-2, with 9 nucleotides matching TRBD2. With 4 bases clipped from V and 6 bases from J, the junction kept 12 bases outside the gene matches. The CDR3 loop spans 17 amino acids. Germline loops: CDR1 LGHDT, CDR2 YNNKEL (reference sequence). The CDR3 DNA follows: TGTGCCAGCAGCCGACAACCGGGGACTAGCTTAGCCGGGGAGCTGTTTTTT. Its protein product is CASSRQPGTSLAGELFF.

V is TRBV29-1 and J is TRBJ2-1; D possibly corresponds to TRBD1 (6 bases). This CDR3 contains 12 residues. From germline, CDR1 is SQVTM and CDR2 ANQGSEA. Trimming pared 6 bases from V and 8 bases from J, leaving 14 bases between. The CDR3 spells CSVVPAGDEQFF. In nucleotides, the CDR3 is TGCAGCGTGGTCCCGGCAGGGGATGAGCAGTTCTTC.

In DNA, the CDR3 is TGTGCCAGCAGCTTTCGGGGATCGGGTGGCTACACCTTC. It encodes CASSFRGSGGYTF. The J gene is TRBJ1-2, the V gene TRBV7-2, with D hard to call. The length of the CDR3 is 13 residues. The V gene lost 3 bases and the J gene lost 7 bases, with 12 bases spanning the gap. Germline-derived CDR1 and CDR2 are SGHTA and FQGNSA.

V is TRBV6-1 and J is TRBJ2-5; D is unresolved. V was shortened by 0 bases and J by 7 bases, with 3 bases between the two germline ends. Germline CDR1 is MNHNS and CDR2 is SASEGT. The CDR3 is 11 amino acids. The CDR3 nucleotides are TGTGCCAGCAGTGAAGCGGCGACCCAGTACTTC. It translates to CASSEAATQYF.

The chain is built from TRBV6-5 and TRBJ1-2; 9 bases agree with TRBD1. The CDR3 is made up of 15 amino acids. CDR1 and CDR2 (germline): MNHEY, SVGAGI. The trim removed 2 bases at V and 5 bases at J, leaving 6 bases unmatched. CDR3 sequence: CASSYNGQGTYGYTF. For the CDR3, the DNA is TGTGCCAGCAGTTACAACGGACAGGGGACGTATGGCTACACCTTC.

The chain uses TRBV19 and TRBJ1-5; D ambiguous. The length of the CDR3 is 15 residues. V lost 0 bases to trimming and J lost 0 bases, with 6 bases between them. CDR1 is LNHDA and CDR2 is SQIVND in the germline V gene (reference sequence). The CDR3 coding sequence is TGTGCCAGTAGTATAGATCACTCTAGCAATCAGCCCCAGCATTTT. Protein product: CASSIDHSSNQPQHF. Combining the CDR3 with reference TRBV19 and TRBJ1-5 gives the whole variable domain DGGITQSPKYLFRKEGQNVTLSCEQNLNHDAMYWYRQDPGQGLRLIYYSQIVNDFQKGDIAEGYSVSREKKESFPLTVTSAQKNPTAFYLCASSIDHSSNQPQHFGDGTRLSIL.

The chain is built from TRBV6-5 and TRBJ1-2; a possible D gene is TRBD1 (6 bases). Trimming pared 7 bases from V and 2 bases from J, leaving 14 bases between. This CDR3 has 14 amino acids. The germline V gene encodes CDR1 MNHEY and CDR2 SVGAGI. CDR3 loop: CASKRDTLNYGYTF. CDR3 nucleotide sequence: TGTGCCAGCAAAAGGGACACTTTAAACTATGGCTACACCTTC.

The rearrangement uses TRBV7-9 and TRBJ1-1; D perhaps matches TRBD1 (5 bases). CDR1 and CDR2 (germline): SEHNR, FQNEAQ (reference sequence). The CDR3 runs 16 residues. Trimming took off 4 bases at V and 7 bases at J, with 22 bases between the two ends. The CDR3 DNA sequence: TGTGCCAGCAGCTCCAGACAGCCAACCTATGTATTTGAAGCTTTCTTT. It is translated as CASSSRQPTYVFEAFF.

V gene TRBV24-1 combines with J gene TRBJ1-2, with 8 nucleotides matching TRBD1. V lost 4 bases to trimming and J lost 6 bases; unmatched junction nucleotides: 3. Germline loops: CDR1 KGHDR, CDR2 SFDVKD. CDR3 size: 13 residues. The CDR3 spells CATSDGQGDGYTF. The CDR3 DNA sequence: TGTGCCACCAGTGACGGACAGGGAGATGGCTACACCTTC.

The rearrangement links TRBV3-1 (or the pseudogene TRBV3-2) to TRBJ1-2; the D gene is possibly TRBD1 (6 bases). The CDR3 extends over 13 amino acids. With 4 bases removed from V and 0 bases from J, the gap between germline ends came to 6 bases. CDR1 LGHDT and CDR2 YNNKEL come from the germline V gene (reference sequence). The CDR3 reads CASSRTANYGYTF. For the CDR3, the DNA is TGTGCCAGCAGCCGGACAGCTAACTATGGCTACACCTTC.

The V call is TRBV5-5, the J call TRBJ1-1; 7 bases are shared with TRBD1. Trimming at V came to 4 bases and at J to 6 bases, leaving 12 bases not matched to a gene. This CDR3 has 15 amino acids. Germline CDR1 SGHKS, CDR2 YYEKEE (reference sequence). The CDR3 region has the DNA TGTGCCAGCAGCAGGTTGACAGGGAATTTCGCTGAAGCTTTCTTT. It is translated as CASSRLTGNFAEAFF.